The clone carrying this TCR beta chain has just a few counts. Its cognate antigen is unknown. Every bit of the isolated RNA underwent reverse transcription, so sequencing read expressed TCRB transcripts. Clones were sequenced by immunoSEQ multiplex PCR, and TCRdb holds only the in-frame ones, with some missing. Of around 360,000 clones listed, approximately 12% were seen once; the top ten hold approximately 0.011%. This specimen belongs to a study of beta chain features in type 1 diabetes. General study findings and limits: Moderately but significantly shorter TCRB CDR3s were found in Type 1 diabetes patients in all four CD4+ subsets.

Germline lookup yields CDR1 MNHNY and CDR2 SVGAGI (reference sequence). The CDR3 contains 11 residues. The germline V and J ends were trimmed by 6 bases and 2 bases, with 4 bases remaining between them. The sample was naive CD4+ T cells from blood. The chain links TRBV6-6 to TRBJ1-2; D remains ambiguous. The sequence derives from a woman aged 18-29 years with type 1 diabetes. The DNA of the CDR3 is TGTGCCAGCAGCGTAAACTATGGCTACACCTTC. Amino acid sequence: CASSVNYGYTF.